These T cell receptor beta chains were read from a single sample in a study of T cell responses to AZD1222 COVID-19 vaccine. The data were produced by immunoSEQ multiplex PCR, yet TCRdb's version contains in-frame clones alone and is incomplete. Of about 97,000 clones listed, 88% were seen once; the top ten hold 2.8%. The starting material was peripheral blood, obtained on day 0 of AZD1222 vaccination. These receptors were obtained from an adult in good health. CDR3s include the opening cysteine and the closing phenylalanine or tryptophan.

CDR3	length	V
CASERAGGTDTQYF	14	TRBV6-5
CASSPLGISLPYEQYF	16	TRBV14
CASSQEWGPKGYTF	14	TRBV3-1/TRBV3-2
CASSQQGGQPQHF	13	TRBV7-8
CASRAQGHTDTQYF	14	TRBV19
CASTPSWQGASRVRAGYTF	19	TRBV19
CASSPPDLLASGDGYTF	17	TRBV18
CASSIAGGGTAFF	13	TRBV19
CSVLRGDYGYTF	12	TRBV29-1
CASSPGTGWETQYF	14	TRBV5-1
CASSSYRGPGSEQFF	15	TRBV5-1
CASSPTLAGYDEQYF	15	TRBV11-2
CASSPTGTERAEQYF	15	TRBV11-1
CSALSTRTKRGNEQYF	16	TRBV29-1
CASSPGGEKLFF	12	TRBV5-5
CASSSPNRGAVYGYTF	16	TRBV7-2
CASIPPGQGTYEQYF	15	TRBV28
CASSMVGGRGTEAFF	15	TRBV19
CAWSVLGGAWSPLHF	15	TRBV30
CASSLRASNSPLHF	14	TRBV11-2
CASSQEGGQGRTTIYF	16	TRBV4-1
CSASRGQASYEQYF	14	TRBV20-1
CASRDPEWHNEQFF	14	TRBV10-2
CASSLGSGTSTGEQYF	16	TRBV7-8
CASSQDRGGNIQYF	14	TRBV4-3
CAIRGGTANSPLHF	14	TRBV10-3
CASSLMRSTEAFF	13	TRBV7-3
CASSDSRGMNTEAFF	15	TRBV6-4
CASSLGGRTWEGYTF	15	TRBV28
CASSLSYRTNEKLFF	15	TRBV27
CASSQDTDTQYF	12	TRBV3-1/TRBV3-2
CASSSYNPRGGEVKLFF	17	TRBV18
CASSVSWTEDLGNTIYF	17	TRBV11-3
CASRGDRGYGYTF	13	TRBV6-5
CAWSVGGKHGYTF	13	TRBV30
CASSLGDYGTLHF	13	TRBV27
CASTRTGRTEAFF	13	TRBV19
CASSPNQGGQPQHF	14	TRBV18
CASSPAIAGEAKNIQYF	17	TRBV21-1
CASSFWANYGYTF	13	TRBV27
CASGLVSEGNTEAFF	15	TRBV12-5
CASRSDREGYTF	12	TRBV9
CATSDSGTVHNEQFF	15	TRBV24-1
CAWSTRADNEQFF	13	TRBV30
CASSFSGNTIYF	12	TRBV12-3/TRBV12-4
CASSLGQSSTDTQYF	15	TRBV5-1